These T cell receptor beta chains were read from a single sample in a study of blood T cell repertoires in COVID-19. The table came from immunoSEQ multiplex PCR; TCRdb's copy has only in-frame clones and leaves some out. Altogether 110,000 or so clones are present, approximately 84% being singletons, with the ten largest covering approximately 1.5%. Input material: peripheral blood. The receptors originated from a middle-aged man with acute or convalescent COVID-19. CDR3s include the opening cysteine and the closing phenylalanine or tryptophan. Rows may omit the clone size; those that give it use once, few, many or a size class.

j_call	clone_size	v_call	cdr3_aa
TRBJ2-3	.	TRBV15	CATKAGQGTDTQYF
TRBJ1-5	.	TRBV18	CASSRHHNGNQPQHF
TRBJ1-1	.	TRBV19	CASSRWTPTGVDTEAFF
TRBJ1-5	.	TRBV19	CASREGRTVNQPQHF
TRBJ2-3	.	TRBV6-6	CASSRPPLAGGHQDTQYF
TRBJ1-1	once	TRBV9	CASSVEGETTEAFF
TRBJ1-4	.	TRBV6-5	CASSYATGGKLFF
TRBJ2-1	.	TRBV7-9	CASSPGTGTNEQFF
TRBJ2-1	.	TRBV5-6	CASSPNPGQETEQFF
TRBJ1-1	once	TRBV19	CASSRWTGAWITEAFF
TRBJ2-7	.	TRBV4-1	CASSETTAIYEQYF
TRBJ1-2	.	TRBV13	CASGRGRTNYGYTF
TRBJ1-6	.	TRBV12-5	CASGLAQGYNSPLHF
TRBJ2-1	.	TRBV9	CASSVQGYNEQFF
TRBJ1-3	.	TRBV12-3/TRBV12-4	CASRGGSGNTIYF
TRBJ1-1	.	TRBV3-1/TRBV3-2	CASSQDNLRPRGTEAFF
TRBJ2-3	.	TRBV6-6	CASSYSRGRATDTQYF
TRBJ1-6	.	TRBV5-6	CASSLRTEISYNSPLHF
TRBJ1-2	.	TRBV19	CASSVAGTGRLLDGYTF
TRBJ2-1	.	TRBV19	CASRDLTGSDEQFF
TRBJ1-4	.	TRBV5-1	CASSLSGRDEKLFF
TRBJ2-2	.	TRBV5-5	CASSLQDRGIWTGELFF
TRBJ2-7	.	TRBV11-3	CASSLAAGSYEQYF
TRBJ2-5	.	TRBV5-1	CASSLDRVGQETQYF
TRBJ1-1	.	TRBV4-1	CASSQDMRAHTEAFF
TRBJ2-7	.	TRBV19	CASSGGGNFPYEQYF
TRBJ2-7	.	TRBV18	CASSPRDRGYEQYF
TRBJ2-7	.	TRBV28	CASSPGLAGGYLLKLSSYEQYF
TRBJ2-2	few	TRBV28	CASSLGQGRAGELFF
TRBJ2-3	.	TRBV3-1/TRBV3-2	CASSQGPPPDTQYF
TRBJ1-3	.	TRBV29-1	CSVGLGGGASGNTIYF